This T cell receptor (beta chain) was recovered during a study of blood T cell repertoires in COVID-19. TCRdb's copy holds only in-frame clones and misses some; the assay was immunoSEQ multiplex PCR. The sample consists of roughly 180,000 clones, 79% of them appearing once. The junction had 6 bases not matched to a gene; V was cut back by 3 bases and J by 4 bases. There are 15 residues in the CDR3. CDR1 is KGHDR and CDR2 is SFDVKD in the germline V gene. Source material: peripheral blood. V usage is TRBV24-1 and J usage is TRBJ2-3; 7 bases are shared with TRBD2. The receptor's source is a woman aged 60-70 years with COVID-19, enrolled during active disease. CDR3 in DNA: TGTGCCACCAGTGATCTGGGGAGGGGTCCAGATACGCAGTATTTT. Encoded protein: CATSDLGRGPDTQYF.